A selection of T cell receptor beta chains follows, all from one sample in a study of regulatory T cells in long-lasting Graves disease. MiXCR was run by TCRdb on the multiplex PCR reads, yielding one entry per CDR3 protein. The sample lists 390,000 or so distinct CDR3 sequences; approximately 12% were seen once. The same data also contributed to another study, on T cells in Graves' hyperthyroidism and ophthalmopathy.

Sequences were derived from peripheral blood mononuclear cells (PBMCs), sampled at new diagnosis, from a patient treated with antithyroid drugs. Source of these receptors: a woman aged 18-29 years with Graves disease. The CDR3 runs from the conserved cysteine through the conserved F or W. Fields, in order: V gene, CDR3 length, D gene, J gene, clone size, CDR3 protein, CDR3 DNA. A D gene is named only where the DNA matches it firmly. Clone size is stated in some rows and not others, as once, few, many or a class when expanded.

TRBV11-3	15	.	TRBJ2-1	many	CASSLGHSLINEQFF	TGTGCCAGCAGCTTAGGGCATAGTCTGATCAATGAGCAGTTCTTC
TRBV20-1	15	.	TRBJ2-1	.	CSARGWHQGFDEQFF	TGCAGTGCTAGGGGATGGCATCAGGGCTTCGATGAGCAGTTCTTC
TRBV10-3	12	.	TRBJ2-5	many	CAIRGVRGNQYF	TGTGCCATCCGTGGCGTAAGGGGGAACCAGTACTTC
TRBV27	13	.	TRBJ1-5	many	CASSPDANQPQHF	TGTGCCAGCAGCCCGGATGCGAATCAGCCCCAGCATTTT
TRBV7-9	15	.	TRBJ2-7	few	CASSSTGTGPGEQYF	TGTGCCAGCAGCTCTACCGGGACGGGTCCGGGAGAGCAGTACTTC
TRBV29-1	14	.	TRBJ2-4	few	CSVGMGGGRDIQYF	TGCAGCGTTGGAATGGGTGGGGGAAGGGACATTCAGTACTTC
TRBV28	14	TRBD1	TRBJ2-7	many	CASSPDRAFGEQYF	TGTGCCAGCAGTCCGGACAGGGCGTTCGGGGAGCAGTACTTC
TRBV27	17	.	TRBJ1-5	.	CASSPRLAGRRNQPQHF	TGTGCCAGCAGTCCCAGACTAGCGGGGAGAAGGAATCAGCCCCAGCATTTT
TRBV20-1	12	TRBD2	TRBJ2-5	many	CSALAGQETQYF	TGCAGTGCCCTAGCGGGGCAAGAGACCCAGTACTTC
TRBV12-3/TRBV12-4	14	.	TRBJ1-5	many	CASSPGRWAQPQHF	TGTGCCAGCAGTCCCGGGAGGTGGGCTCAGCCCCAGCATTTT
TRBV6-2/TRBV6-3	17	.	TRBJ2-6	.	CASSGSSRGSGANVLTF	TGTGCCAGCAGTGGGAGCAGTAGGGGCTCTGGGGCCAACGTCCTGACTTTC
TRBV13	16	TRBD1	TRBJ2-4	many	CASSPGGPTAKNIQYF	TGTGCCAGCAGCCCAGGGGGACCTACGGCTAAAAACATTCAGTACTTC
TRBV6-1	14	TRBD2	TRBJ2-1	few	CASSESGGRNEQFF	TGTGCCAGCAGTGAAAGCGGGGGGAGGAATGAGCAGTTCTTC
TRBV9	15	TRBD1	TRBJ2-5	.	CASTGSGQLQETQYF	TGTGCCAGCACCGGCTCGGGACAGCTACAAGAGACCCAGTACTTC
TRBV24-1	15	TRBD1	TRBJ2-5	few	CATSHWDRLGETQYF	TGTGCCACCAGCCACTGGGACAGGCTGGGAGAGACCCAGTACTTC
TRBV11-3	14	.	TRBJ2-5	many	CASSLYTDQETQYF	TGTGCCAGCAGCTTATACACAGACCAAGAGACCCAGTACTTC
TRBV12-3/TRBV12-4	16	.	TRBJ2-2	many	CASSFRVGSNTGELFF	TGTGCCAGCAGCTTTAGAGTCGGATCCAACACCGGGGAGCTGTTTTTT
TRBV7-2	16	.	TRBJ2-1	.	CASSSRYPRVANEQFF	TGTGCCAGCAGCTCCCGGTACCCACGGGTAGCCAATGAGCAGTTCTTC
TRBV7-2	16	TRBD2	TRBJ2-4	few	CASSLSPSGRINIQYF	TGTGCCAGCAGCTTATCGCCCAGCGGGAGGATCAACATTCAGTACTTC
TRBV11-2	17	TRBD2	TRBJ2-1	many	CASSLTIETSIYNEQFF	TGTGCCAGCAGCCTTACCATTGAGACTAGCATTTACAATGAGCAGTTCTTC
TRBV27	15	.	TRBJ1-1	many	CASSPGRGKGTEAFF	TGTGCCAGCAGTCCCGGACGGGGAAAGGGCACTGAAGCTTTCTTT
TRBV20-1	15	TRBD1	TRBJ1-5	.	CSAQRQGFSNQPQHF	TGCAGTGCCCAGAGACAGGGTTTTAGCAATCAGCCCCAGCATTTT
TRBV14	13	.	TRBJ1-1	many	CASSTYGRTEAFF	TGTGCCAGCTCTACCTACGGAAGAACTGAAGCTTTCTTT
TRBV5-5	11	.	TRBJ2-1	many	CASSLWASEFF	TGTGCCAGCAGCTTGTGGGCTAGCGAATTCTTC
TRBV6-2/TRBV6-3	16	.	TRBJ1-1	.	CASSQYSEVKRTEAFF	TGTGCCAGCAGTCAATACTCAGAGGTAAAAAGGACTGAAGCTTTCTTT
TRBV3-1	15	.	TRBJ1-3	many	CASSQGGGSGNTIYF	TGCGCCAGCAGCCAAGGTGGAGGCTCTGGAAACACCATATATTTT
TRBV20-1	18	.	TRBJ2-3	many	CSARDRGLAGVGTDTQYF	TGCAGTGCCCGGGACAGGGGTCTAGCGGGAGTGGGCACAGATACGCAGTATTTT
TRBV7-2	16	TRBD1	TRBJ2-7	few	CAGSLFEGASSYEQYF	TGTGCCGGCAGCTTATTCGAGGGGGCGAGCTCCTACGAGCAGTACTTC
TRBV5-4	14	.	TRBJ1-1	many	CASTRGQENTEAFF	TGTGCCAGCACTCGCGGGCAAGAGAACACTGAAGCTTTCTTT
TRBV12-3/TRBV12-4	13	.	TRBJ2-5	many	CASSMTGQETQYF	TGTGCCAGCAGCATGACAGGCCAAGAGACCCAGTACTTC
TRBV10-1	15	TRBD2	TRBJ2-3	few	CASSAVSGRDGTQYF	TGCGCCAGCAGCGCAGTTAGCGGGAGAGATGGTACGCAGTATTTT
TRBV4-1	17	TRBD1	TRBJ1-2	.	CASSQNINSDRGYGYTF	TGCGCCAGCAGCCAAAATATAAACTCCGACAGGGGCTATGGCTACACCTTC
TRBV7-9	17	TRBD2	TRBJ2-1	many	CASSTNSGGATPNEQFF	TGTGCCAGCAGTACAAATAGCGGGGGGGCAACGCCAAATGAGCAGTTCTTC